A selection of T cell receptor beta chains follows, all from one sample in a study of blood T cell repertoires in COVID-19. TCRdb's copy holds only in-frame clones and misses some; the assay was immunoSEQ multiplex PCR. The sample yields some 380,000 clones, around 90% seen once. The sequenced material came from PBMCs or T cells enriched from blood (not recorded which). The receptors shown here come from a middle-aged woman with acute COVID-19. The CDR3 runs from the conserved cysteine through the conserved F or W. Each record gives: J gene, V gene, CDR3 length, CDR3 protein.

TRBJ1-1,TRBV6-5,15,CASRSLTGANTEAFF
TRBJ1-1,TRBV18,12,CASSATGPEAFF
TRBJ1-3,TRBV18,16,CASSPNPQGTGNTIYF
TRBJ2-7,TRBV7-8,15,CASSLELAGSHEQYF
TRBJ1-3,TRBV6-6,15,CASSSPDRSGNTIYF
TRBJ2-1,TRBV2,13,CASGDREGPEQFF
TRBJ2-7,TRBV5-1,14,CASSLGQGAYEQYF
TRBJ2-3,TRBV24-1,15,CATSVRQGASDTQYF
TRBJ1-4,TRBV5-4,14,CASSRGTGHEKLFF
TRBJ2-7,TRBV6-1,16,CASSEAMARSSYEQYF
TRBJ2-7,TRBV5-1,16,CASSLGSGGAADEQYF
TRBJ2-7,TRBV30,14,CAWSRGFLGYEQYF
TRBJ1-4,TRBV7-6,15,CASSLATGLPEKLFF
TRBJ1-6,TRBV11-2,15,CASSAATGVNSPLHF